This T cell receptor beta chain was obtained from a study of T cells in Graves' hyperthyroidism and ophthalmopathy. The TCR beta CDR3 regions underwent amplification using RNA transcripts as the source. The study used the HTBI primer set for a first-round RT-PCR of the TCR CDR3. Each CDR3 protein is one row after TCRdb ran MiXCR on the multiplex PCR reads. Among some 460,000 distinct CDR3 sequences listed, 15% to 18% were seen once. This clonotype was detected once. A read error is possible here, since a much larger clone lies one base away. Sequenced input: blood. This TCR was recovered from a woman under 30 with Graves' hyperthyroidism.

The CDR3 loop is CASSGGGQVNEQLF. For the CDR3, the DNA is TGCGCCAGCAGCGGGGGGGGACAGGTCAATGAGCAGCTCTTC. The chain links TRBV5-1 to TRBJ2-1; D possibly corresponds to TRBD1 (8 bases). Germline V gene data show CDR1 as SGHRS and CDR2 as YFSETQ. This CDR3 comprises 14 residues.